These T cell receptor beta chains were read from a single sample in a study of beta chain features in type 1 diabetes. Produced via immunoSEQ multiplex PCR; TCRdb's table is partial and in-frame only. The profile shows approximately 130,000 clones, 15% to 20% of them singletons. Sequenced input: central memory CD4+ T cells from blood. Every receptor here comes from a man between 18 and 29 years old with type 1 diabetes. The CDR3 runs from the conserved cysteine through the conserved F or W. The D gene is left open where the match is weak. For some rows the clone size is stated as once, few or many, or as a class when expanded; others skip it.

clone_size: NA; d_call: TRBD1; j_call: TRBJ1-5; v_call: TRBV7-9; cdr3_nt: TGTGCCAGCAGCTTTACGGGCGCCAGGGGGGCGGATCAGCCCCAGCATTTT; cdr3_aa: CASSFTGARGADQPQHF
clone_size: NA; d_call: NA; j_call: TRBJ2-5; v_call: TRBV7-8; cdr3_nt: TGTGCCAGCGGGTATCAAGAGACCCAGTACTTC; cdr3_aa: CASGYQETQYF
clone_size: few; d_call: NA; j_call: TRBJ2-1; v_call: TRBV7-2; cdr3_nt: TGTGCCAGCAGCACCTACAGGGTGCCTGAGCAGTTCTTC; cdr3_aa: CASSTYRVPEQFF
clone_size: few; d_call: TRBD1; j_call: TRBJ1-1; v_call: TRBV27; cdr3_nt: TGTGCCAGCATCCGTCGAACAGGGGTTGGACTTGAAGCTTTCTTT; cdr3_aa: CASIRRTGVGLEAFF
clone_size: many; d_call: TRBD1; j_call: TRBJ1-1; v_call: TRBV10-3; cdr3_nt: TGTGCCATCAGTGGACAGGGTACCACTGAAGCTTTCTTT; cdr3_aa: CAISGQGTTEAFF
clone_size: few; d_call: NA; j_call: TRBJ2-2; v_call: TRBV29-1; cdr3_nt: TGCAGCGGTAGGGGGGGGGCCGGGGAGCTGTTTTTT; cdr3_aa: CSGRGGAGELFF
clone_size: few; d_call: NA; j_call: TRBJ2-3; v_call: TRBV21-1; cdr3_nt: TGTGCCAGCAGCAAAGAAGGTAGCGGGAGCACAGATACGCAGTATTTT; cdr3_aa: CASSKEGSGSTDTQYF
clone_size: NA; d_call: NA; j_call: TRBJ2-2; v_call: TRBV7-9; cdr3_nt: TGTGCCAGCAGCTCCGGGGGGCCGGGCACCGGGGAGCTGTTTTTT; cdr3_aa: CASSSGGPGTGELFF
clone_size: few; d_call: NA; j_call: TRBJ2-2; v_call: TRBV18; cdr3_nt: TGTGCCAGCTCACCACCATCCGTTTACGGGGAGCTGTTTTTT; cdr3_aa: CASSPPSVYGELFF
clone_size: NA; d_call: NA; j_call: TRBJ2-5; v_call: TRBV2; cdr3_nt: TGTGCCAGCAGGCTAGCTGGAGAGACCCAGTACTTC; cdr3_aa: CASRLAGETQYF
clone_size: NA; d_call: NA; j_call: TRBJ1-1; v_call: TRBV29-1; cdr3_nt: TGCAGCGTACTAGGATTTCGGAACACTGAAGCTTTCTTT; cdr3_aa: CSVLGFRNTEAFF
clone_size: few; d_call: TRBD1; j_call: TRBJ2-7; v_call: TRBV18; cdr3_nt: TGTGCCAGCTCGTCGACAGGGGACGAGCAGTACTTC; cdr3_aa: CASSSTGDEQYF
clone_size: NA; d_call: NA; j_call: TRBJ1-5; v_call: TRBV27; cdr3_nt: TGTGCCAGCAGTTTAAATTTGGGAATTCAGCCCCAGCATTTT; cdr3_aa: CASSLNLGIQPQHF
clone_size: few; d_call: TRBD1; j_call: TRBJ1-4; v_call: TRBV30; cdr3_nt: TGTGCCTGGACTATACAGGGGGGTGAAAAACTGTTTTTT; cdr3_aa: CAWTIQGGEKLFF
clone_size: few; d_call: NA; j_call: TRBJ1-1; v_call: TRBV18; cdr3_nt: TGTGCCAGCTCACCACAGGACAGCTTGAACACTGAAGCTTTCTTT; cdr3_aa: CASSPQDSLNTEAFF
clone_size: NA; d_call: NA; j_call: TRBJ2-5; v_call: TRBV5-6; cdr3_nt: TGTGCCAGCAGCTTTCAGAGACAAGAGACCCAGTACTTC; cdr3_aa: CASSFQRQETQYF
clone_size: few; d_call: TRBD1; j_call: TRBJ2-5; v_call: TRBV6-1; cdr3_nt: TGTGCCAGCCTCCGGCAGGGGGAAGAGACCCAGTACTTC; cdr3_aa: CASLRQGEETQYF
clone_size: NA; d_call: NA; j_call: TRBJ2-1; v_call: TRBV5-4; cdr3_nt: TGTGCCAGCAGCTTGGTAGGAGCCAGAGAGCTTGAGCAGTTCTTC; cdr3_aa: CASSLVGARELEQFF
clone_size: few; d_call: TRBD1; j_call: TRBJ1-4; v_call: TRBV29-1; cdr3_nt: TGCAGCGTGGGGACAGGGGGACAAACTAATGAAAAACTGTTTTTT; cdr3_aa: CSVGTGGQTNEKLFF
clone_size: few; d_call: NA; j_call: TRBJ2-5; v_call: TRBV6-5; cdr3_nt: TGTGCCAGCAGTTACGGAAGGGAGACCCAGTACTTC; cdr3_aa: CASSYGRETQYF
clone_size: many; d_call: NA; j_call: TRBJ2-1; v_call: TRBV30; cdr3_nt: TGTGCCTGGGCTGGACAGTTTTACAATGAGCAGTTCTTC; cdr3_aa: CAWAGQFYNEQFF
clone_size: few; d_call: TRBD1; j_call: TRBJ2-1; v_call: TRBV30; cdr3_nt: TGTGCCTGGACCTTGGGACAGCATAACTACAATGAGCAGTTCTTC; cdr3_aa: CAWTLGQHNYNEQFF
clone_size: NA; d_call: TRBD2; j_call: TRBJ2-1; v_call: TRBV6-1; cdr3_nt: TGTGCCAGCAGTGACAAACTAGCGGGAGTCAATGAGCAGTTCTTC; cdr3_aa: CASSDKLAGVNEQFF
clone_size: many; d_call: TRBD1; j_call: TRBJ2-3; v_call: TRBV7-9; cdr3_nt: TGTGCCAGCAGTTTGGGACAGGGTGAAGATACGCAGTATTTT; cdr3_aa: CASSLGQGEDTQYF
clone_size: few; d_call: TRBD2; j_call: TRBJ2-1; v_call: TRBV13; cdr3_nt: TGTGCCAGCAGCCCTAGGACTAGCGGGATTAATGAGCAGTTCTTC; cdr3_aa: CASSPRTSGINEQFF
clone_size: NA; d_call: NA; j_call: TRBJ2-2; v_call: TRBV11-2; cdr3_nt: TGTGCCAGCAGCTTAGAAGTAGCTACCGGGGAGCTGTTTTTT; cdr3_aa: CASSLEVATGELFF
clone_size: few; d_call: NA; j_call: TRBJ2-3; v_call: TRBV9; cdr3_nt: TGTGCCAGCAGCGCCGGTTTGGGTTACACAGATACGCAGTATTTT; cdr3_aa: CASSAGLGYTDTQYF
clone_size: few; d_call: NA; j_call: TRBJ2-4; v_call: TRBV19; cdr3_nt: TGTGCCAGTAGTATAGGGCAGGGTTTCCAGTACTTC; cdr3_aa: CASSIGQGFQYF
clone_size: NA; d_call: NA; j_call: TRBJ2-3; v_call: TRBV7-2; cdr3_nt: TGTGCCAGCAGCGAGACAGATACGCAGTATTTT; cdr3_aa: CASSETDTQYF
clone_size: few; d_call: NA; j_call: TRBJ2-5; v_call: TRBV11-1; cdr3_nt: TGTGCCAGCAGCGCAGACCCGGGCGCCGAAGAGACCCAGTACTTC; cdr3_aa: CASSADPGAEETQYF
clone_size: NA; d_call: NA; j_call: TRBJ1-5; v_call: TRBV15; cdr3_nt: TGTGCCACCAGCAGAGATACTCAGCCCCAGCATTTT; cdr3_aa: CATSRDTQPQHF
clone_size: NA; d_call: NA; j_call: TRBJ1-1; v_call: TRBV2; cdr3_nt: TGTGCCAGCAGTGAAGGGACAGTTCGAGCTTTCTTT; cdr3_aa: CASSEGTVRAFF
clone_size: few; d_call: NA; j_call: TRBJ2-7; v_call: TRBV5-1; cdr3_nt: TGCGCCAGCAGCTTGGCCGGAGATTCGTACGAGCAGTACTTC; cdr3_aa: CASSLAGDSYEQYF
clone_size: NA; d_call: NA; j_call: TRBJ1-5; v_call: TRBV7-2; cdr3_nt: TGTGCCAGCAGCCTCTACAAGCCCAATCAGCCCCAGCATTTT; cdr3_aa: CASSLYKPNQPQHF
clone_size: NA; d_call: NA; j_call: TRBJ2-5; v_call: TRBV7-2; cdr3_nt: TGTGCCAGCAGCCTTGGGACTCGAGAGACCCAGTACTTC; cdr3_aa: CASSLGTRETQYF
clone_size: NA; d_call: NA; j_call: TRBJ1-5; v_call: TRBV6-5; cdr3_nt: TGTGCCAGCAGTAGCCGGGACTCACAGCCCCAGCATTTT; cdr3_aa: CASSSRDSQPQHF
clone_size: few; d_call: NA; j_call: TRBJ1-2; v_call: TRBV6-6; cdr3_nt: TGTGCCAGCGCGTCTGGAGGGAACTATGGCTACACCTTC; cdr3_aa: CASASGGNYGYTF
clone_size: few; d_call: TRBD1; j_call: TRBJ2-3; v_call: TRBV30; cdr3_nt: TGTGCCTGGAGTGGGGGACAGTGGACAGATACGCAGTATTTT; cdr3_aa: CAWSGGQWTDTQYF
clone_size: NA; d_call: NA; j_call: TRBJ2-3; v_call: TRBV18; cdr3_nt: TGTGCCAGCTCAGAACCTCGACAGAGAAGCACAGATACGCAGTATTTT; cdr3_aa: CASSEPRQRSTDTQYF
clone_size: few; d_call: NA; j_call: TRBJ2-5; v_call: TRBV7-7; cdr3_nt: TGTGCTAGCAGTGCGGTCCGGGAGACCCAGTACTTC; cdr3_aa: CASSAVRETQYF
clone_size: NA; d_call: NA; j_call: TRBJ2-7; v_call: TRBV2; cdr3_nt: TGTGCCAGCAGTGAATTACAGCGGTTGGGCGAGCAGTACTTC; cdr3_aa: CASSELQRLGEQYF
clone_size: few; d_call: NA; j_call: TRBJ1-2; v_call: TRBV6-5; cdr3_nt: TGTGCCAGCAGGGTCCCCGAGACACAGGGAGAAGGCTACACCTTC; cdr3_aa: CASRVPETQGEGYTF
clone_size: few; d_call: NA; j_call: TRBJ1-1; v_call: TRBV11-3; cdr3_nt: TGTGCCAGCAGCCTAAAGTTTGGGACGGTGAACACTGAAGCTTTCTTT; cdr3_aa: CASSLKFGTVNTEAFF
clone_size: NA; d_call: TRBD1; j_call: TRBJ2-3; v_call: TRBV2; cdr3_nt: TGTGCCAGCAAGGGGGGACAGGTTCAAGATACGCAGTATTTT; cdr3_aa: CASKGGQVQDTQYF
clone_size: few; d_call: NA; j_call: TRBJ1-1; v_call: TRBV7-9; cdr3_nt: TGTGCCAGCAGCTTAGTTCCGGGTCATGAAACTGAAGCTTTCTTT; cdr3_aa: CASSLVPGHETEAFF
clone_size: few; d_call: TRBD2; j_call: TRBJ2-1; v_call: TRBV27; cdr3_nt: TGTGCCAGCAGGACTGAGGGACTAGCGAGAAACAATGAGCAGTTCTTC; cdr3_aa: CASRTEGLARNNEQFF
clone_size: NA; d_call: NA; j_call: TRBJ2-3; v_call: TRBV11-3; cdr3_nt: TGTGCCAGCAGCTTAGGGCTACGCACAGATACGCAGTATTTT; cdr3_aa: CASSLGLRTDTQYF
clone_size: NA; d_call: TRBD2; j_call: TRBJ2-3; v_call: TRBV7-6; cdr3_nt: TGTGCCAGCGCGAGCGGGAGGGCGGATACGCAGTATTTT; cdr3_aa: CASASGRADTQYF
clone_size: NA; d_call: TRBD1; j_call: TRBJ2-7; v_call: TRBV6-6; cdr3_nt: TGTGCCAGCAGTTACTCGGGAGGACAGGGGAAGAACGAGCAGTACTTC; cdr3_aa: CASSYSGGQGKNEQYF
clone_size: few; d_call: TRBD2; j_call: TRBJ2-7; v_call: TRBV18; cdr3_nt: TGTGCCAGCTCACAGGGACTAGCGGGGGTCTCCTACGAGCAGTACTTC; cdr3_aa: CASSQGLAGVSYEQYF
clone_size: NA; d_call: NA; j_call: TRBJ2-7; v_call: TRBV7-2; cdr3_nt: TGTGCCAGCAGCCCGAGAATAGCCCCCTACGAGCAGTACTTC; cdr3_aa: CASSPRIAPYEQYF
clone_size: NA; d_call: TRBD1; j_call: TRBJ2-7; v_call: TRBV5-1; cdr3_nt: TGCGCCAGCAGCTCGGGACAGGGGGCGCAAGGCGAGCAGTACTTC; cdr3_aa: CASSSGQGAQGEQYF
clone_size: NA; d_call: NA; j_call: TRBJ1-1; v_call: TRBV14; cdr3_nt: TGTGCCAGCAGCAGCAGTATGAACACTGAAGCTTTCTTT; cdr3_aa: CASSSSMNTEAFF
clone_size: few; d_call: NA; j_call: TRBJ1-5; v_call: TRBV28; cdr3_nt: TGTGCCAGCAGTTTTAGGGGAAGCAATCAGCCCCAGCATTTT; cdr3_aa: CASSFRGSNQPQHF
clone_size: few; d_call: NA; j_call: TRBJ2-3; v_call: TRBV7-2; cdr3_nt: TGTGCCAGCAGCCTTAGCGGACTTAGCACAGATACGCAGTATTTT; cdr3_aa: CASSLSGLSTDTQYF
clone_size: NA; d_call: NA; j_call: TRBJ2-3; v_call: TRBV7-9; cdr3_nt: TGTGCCAGCAGCGGGAGTACAGATACGCAGTATTTT; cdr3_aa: CASSGSTDTQYF
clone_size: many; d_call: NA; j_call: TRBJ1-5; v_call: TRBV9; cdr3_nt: TGTGCCAGCAGCGTAGGTCCAAGGGCACAGCCCCAGCATTTT; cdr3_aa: CASSVGPRAQPQHF